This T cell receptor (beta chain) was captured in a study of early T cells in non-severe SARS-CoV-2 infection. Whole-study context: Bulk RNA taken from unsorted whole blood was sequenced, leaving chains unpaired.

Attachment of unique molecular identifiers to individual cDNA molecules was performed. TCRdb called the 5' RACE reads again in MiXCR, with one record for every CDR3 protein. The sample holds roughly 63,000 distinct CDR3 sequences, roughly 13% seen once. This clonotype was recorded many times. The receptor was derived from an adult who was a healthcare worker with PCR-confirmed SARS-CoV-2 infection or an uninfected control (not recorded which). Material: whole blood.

The CDR3 is CASSQIRGDGNTIYF. The CDR3 DNA is TGCGCCAGCAGCCAGATCCGGGGGGACGGAAACACCATATATTTT. The chain employs TRBV4-1 and TRBJ1-3; possible D gene TRBD1, 5 bases. Germline V gives CDR1 MGHRA, CDR2 YSYEKL. This CDR3 comprises 15 residues. V lost 3 bases, J lost 4 bases, and 13 bases lay in between.